This T cell receptor beta chain was sequenced for a study of blood T cell repertoires in COVID-19 (dated by TCRdb to 2018 to 2020). Describing the broader study: Samples covering the acute and convalescent phases of COVID-19 were provided by collaborators in the United States, Italy and Spain. The dataset comprised deeply sampled blood TCRbeta repertoires from subjects exposed to, actively infected with, or recovered from COVID-19. Nearly every sample came with metadata listing a de-identified subject ID, COVID-19 status, age in years and sex. The repertoires were made available in a free public database intended to serve as a resource for research on the immune response to SARS-CoV-2. Where available, HLA class I and class II types were taken from metadata supplied by the sample provider and were not determined by assay-based typing. The material from the prospective study consisted of cDNA or gDNA derived from T cells, B-cell-depleted T cells, or PBMCs. The samples were drawn from the first 160 participants of the ongoing ImmuneRACE study and from 1,254 subjects provided by 6 global collaborators.

At the junction V is shortened by 2 bases and J by 8 bases; bases outside the gene matches: 18. Inclusive of the bounding cysteine and phenylalanine, the CDR3 is 18 residues long. The only DNA kept is the CDR3, 54 bases in frame from the first base. From a lookup of the germline V gene (reference sequence), CDR1 and CDR2 are LNHDA and SQIVND. Note on this clone: Its antigen remains undetermined. Per-base quality was not reported, and no clone a single base away is much larger than it.

TCRbeta CDR3 regions were amplified from genomic DNA using the immunoSEQ Assay, a bias-controlled multiplex PCR. In the source study's methods: Nucleated cell counts per sample were estimated from amplification of reference gene primers within the assay. To quantify the absolute abundance of each unique TCRbeta CDR3 rearrangement, sequence reads were collapsed and filtered. For each sample, productive Simpson clonality was calculated as the square root of Simpson's diversity index over productive rearrangements. TCRdb carries this immuneACCESS record with in-frame sequences only. Its versions omit some clonotypes, under half of them owing to an unresolved V gene in the studies checked, with the rest unexplained. The DNA gave D and trimming, while V, J and clone size come from that table. A total of 80,000 to 130,000 clones appear in this sample, approximately 88% of them only once. About 6.5% of the sample comes from the top ten.

Beyond this particular receptor, the publication reports: The amount of clinical and demographic metadata varied by source and participant and was provided uncurated.

Each collaborating institution followed its own protocols to collect whole blood in K2EDTA tubes. For TCRbeta analysis, collaborators shipped samples as frozen whole blood, isolated PBMCs, or DNA extracted from either of those sample types. Material: peripheral blood. The chain is made from TRBV19 and TRBJ1-5, with 7 middle bases fitting TRBD1. The TCR comes from a woman aged 55-70 years with acute or convalescent COVID-19. The DNA sequence is given as TGTGCCAGTAGTATACAAAGGACAGGATTGAATAACGGGGAGCCCCAGCATTTT. It specifies CASSIQRTGLNNGEPQHF.